Reported below is one T cell receptor beta chain. Its antigen is currently unknown. The sample originates from a study of lymphopenia after photon versus proton radiotherapy. Sequencing was performed with immunoSEQ multiplex PCR; in TCRdb, only in-frame clones are kept and a portion is missing. The sample consists of 30,000 to 35,000 clones, about 88% of them appearing once. Study-level findings and limits: After the lymphocyte nadir, photon-treated repertoires showed oligoclonal expansion, especially of CD8+ Temra cells. Proton therapy kept repertoires fairly stable, unlike photons, which gained effector/memory cells. In patients who died, overall survival fell as post-nadir TCR diversity dropped more.

The CDR3 is made up of 15 amino acids. V gave up 3 bases and J gave up 5 bases, with 16 bases separating them. CDR1 and CDR2 (germline): MDHEN, SYDVKM. Sequences were derived from peripheral blood, sampled from a patient treated with proton-based radiotherapy. The receptor was isolated from a woman in her seventies with pancreatic cancer. Some clones in this sample may be carry-over from other donors' samples. The J gene is TRBJ1-1, the V gene TRBV28; D is possibly TRBD1 (5 bases). The CDR3 region is CASSFLSGSDTEAFF. As DNA, the CDR3 is TGTGCCAGCAGTTTTCTCTCAGGGAGTGATACTGAAGCTTTCTTT.